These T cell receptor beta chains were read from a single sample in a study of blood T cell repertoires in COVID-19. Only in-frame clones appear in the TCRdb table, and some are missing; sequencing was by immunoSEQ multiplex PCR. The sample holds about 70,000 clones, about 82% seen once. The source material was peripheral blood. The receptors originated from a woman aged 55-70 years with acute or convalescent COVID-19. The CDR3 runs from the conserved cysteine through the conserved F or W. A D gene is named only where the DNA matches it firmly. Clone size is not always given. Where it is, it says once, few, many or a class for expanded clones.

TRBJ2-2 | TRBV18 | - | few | TGTGCCAGCTCACTCAATGCCGGGGAGCTGTTTTTT | CASSLNAGELFF
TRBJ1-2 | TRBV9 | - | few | TGTGCCAGCAGCGAGTCGCCAGGGCCCGTCTATGGCTACACCTTC | CASSESPGPVYGYTF
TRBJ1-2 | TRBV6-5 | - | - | TGTGCCAGCAGTTACTCGAGTTTAGCCAGTAACTATGGCTACACCTTC | CASSYSSLASNYGYTF
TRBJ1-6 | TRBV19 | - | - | TGTGCCAGTAGTATCCGCCCGGATTCACCCCTCCACTTT | CASSIRPDSPLHF
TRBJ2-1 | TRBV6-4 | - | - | TGTGCCAGCGCGCGTCGTCCAGGGGCGGACAATGAGCAGTTCTTC | CASARRPGADNEQFF
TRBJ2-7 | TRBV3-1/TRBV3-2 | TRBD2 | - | TGTGCCAGCAGCCAAGTACTAGCGGGAGGAGGGTCCTACGAGCAGTACTTC | CASSQVLAGGGSYEQYF
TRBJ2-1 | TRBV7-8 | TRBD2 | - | TGTGCCAGCAGCCTCGCCGGCGGGAGAGGAAATGAGCAGTTCTTC | CASSLAGGRGNEQFF
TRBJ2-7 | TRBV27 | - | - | TGTGCCAGCAGTTTATCTAGTCGGTTC | CASSLSSRF
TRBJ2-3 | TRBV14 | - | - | TGTGCCAGCAGCCAAAATATACTAGTGAGTCGGTATTTT | CASSQNILVSRYF
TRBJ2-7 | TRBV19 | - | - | TGTGCCAGTAGTATAAGGGGGAACTACGAGCAGTACTTC | CASSIRGNYEQYF